The 31 T cell receptor beta chains given below trace back to one sample, sequenced in a study of OX40 agonist ivuxolimab in advanced cancers. Sequencing was performed with immunoSEQ multiplex PCR; in TCRdb, only in-frame clones are kept and a portion is missing. The data contain some 94,000 clones, more than 85% of them singletons. Material: CD4+ or CD8+ T cells sorted from blood, obtained in a trial of the OX40 agonist ivuxolimab. The receptors originated from an adult with an advanced solid tumor such as melanoma, head and neck, liver or kidney cancer.

The sample holds a few counts of this clone. The chain has TRBV5-1 and TRBJ1-1; the match to TRBD1 covers 9 bases. The length of the CDR3 is 14 residues. The V and J ends lost 4 bases and 4 bases, in that order; junction bases with no gene match: 5. CDR1 is SGHRS and CDR2 is YFSETQ in the germline V gene. The CDR3 sequence is CASSPTGGGTEAFF. Written as DNA, the CDR3 is TGCGCCAGCAGCCCTACAGGGGGCGGCACTGAAGCTTTCTTT.

As regards this clone: At the DNA level, this CDR3 is encoded by other sequences in the same sample as well. The rearrangement joins TRBV5-1 to TRBJ2-7; unclear D gene. Germline values: CDR1 SGHRS, CDR2 YFSETQ. Trimming shortened V by 0 bases and J by 0 bases, and 7 bases separated the two germline ends. There are 14 residues in the CDR3. CDR3 region: CASSLAGPSYEQYF. CDR3 sequence (DNA): TGCGCCAGCAGCTTGGCCGGCCCCTCCTACGAGCAGTACTTC.

The chain carries TRBV13 and TRBJ2-7, with TRBD1 matching 10 bases. The germline V gene has CDR1 PRHDT and CDR2 FYEKMQ (reference sequence). V was pared by 1 base and J by 3 bases, with 9 bases of the junction left unmatched. This CDR3 spans 17 amino acids. CDR3 in amino acids: CASSLVGPTGGSYEQYF. CDR3 in DNA: TGTGCCAGCAGCTTAGTAGGGCCGACAGGGGGCAGCTACGAGCAGTACTTC. The whole variable domain, filled in from reference TRBV13 and TRBJ2-7, reads AAGVIQSPRHLIKEKRETATLKCYPIPRHDTVYWYQQGPGQDPQFLISFYEKMQSDKGSIPDRFSAQQFSDYHSELNMSSLELGDSALYFCASSLVGPTGGSYEQYFGPGTRLTVT.

The chain couples TRBV4-1 to TRBJ2-7; D not resolved. V shed 0 bases and J shed 3 bases, with 9 bases lying between them. CDR3 length: 14 amino acids. Germline V gene lookup returns CDR1 MGHRA and CDR2 YSYEKL. DNA of the CDR3: TGCGCCAGCAGCCAAGAGGACGAATTCTACGAGCAGTACTTC. It encodes CASSQEDEFYEQYF.

CDR3 in DNA: TGCGCCAGCAGCCTGGGGGAGCGGGGGGATCAAGAGACCCAGTACTTC. As protein: CASSLGERGDQETQYF. V usage is TRBV5-1 and J usage is TRBJ2-5; the match to TRBD2 covers 9 bases. This CDR3 is 16 amino acids long. Germline V CDR1 and CDR2: SGHRS, YFSETQ. V lost 4 bases to trimming and J lost 2 bases; unmatched junction nucleotides: 9.

The CDR3 sequence is CASSRVTKNIQYF. As DNA, the CDR3 is TGTGCCAGCAGCAGAGTGACCAAAAACATTCAGTACTTC. This chain links TRBV13 with TRBJ2-4; D is unresolved. Deletions cut 5 bases from V and 2 bases from J, with 7 bases between. Germline CDR1 reads PRHDT; CDR2 reads FYEKMQ (reference sequence). There are 13 residues in the CDR3.

V usage is TRBV2 and J usage is TRBJ2-1; 7 bases line up with TRBD2. CDR3 length: 13 amino acids. Looked up from germline, CDR1 is SNHLY and CDR2 is FYNNEI. V gave up 7 bases and J gave up 9 bases; unmatched junction bases: 9. CDR3 nucleotide sequence: TGTGCCAGCAACTCCGGGACTAAGGCTGAGCAGTTCTTC. Its protein is CASNSGTKAEQFF.

The J gene is TRBJ2-1, the V gene TRBV9; 7 bases match TRBD1. Trimming cost V 0 bases and J 4 bases; bases outside gene matches: 19. Germline assignment: CDR1 SGDLS and CDR2 YYNGEE. This CDR3 is built from 20 residues. CDR3 sequence: CASSVALAEQGSGPYNEQFF. In nucleotides, the CDR3 is TGTGCCAGCAGCGTAGCTCTTGCGGAACAGGGGAGCGGACCGTACAATGAGCAGTTCTTC.

V is TRBV29-1 and J is TRBJ2-5, with TRBD1 identical over 8 bases. This CDR3 region has 14 residues. Germline V gene lookup returns CDR1 SQVTM and CDR2 ANQGSEA. The V gene end was trimmed by 8 bases and the J gene end by 6 bases; junction bases not matched to a gene: 14. The CDR3 DNA reads as TGCAGCCTTGGGGTCCCGACAGGGGAGAAGACCCAGTACTTC. Its protein product is CSLGVPTGEKTQYF.

Only one count was recorded for this clone. The chain recombines TRBV12-5 with TRBJ2-7, with D unresolved. This CDR3 spans 11 amino acids. Germline CDR1 and CDR2: LGHNT and FRNRAP. V was pared by 7 bases and J by 5 bases, with 9 bases between. The CDR3 nucleotides read TGTGCTAGTGCGGCAGTCCACGAGCAGTACTTC. It encodes CASAAVHEQYF.

The DNA for the CDR3 is TGTGCCAGCAGCTTACTCCTTGACTACGAGCAGTACTTC. Amino acid sequence: CASSLLLDYEQYF. V and J are TRBV7-9 and TRBJ2-7; D unclear. The CDR3 is 13 amino acids. The V gene's germline CDR1 is SEHNR and CDR2 FQNEAQ (reference sequence). The V end was cut by 2 bases, the J end by 3 bases, with 8 bases between.

V usage is TRBV19 and J usage is TRBJ2-3; TRBD2 matches 9 bases. This CDR3 is 15 amino acids long. V lost 3 bases to trimming and J lost 3 bases; unmatched junction nucleotides: 4. Germline V CDR1 and CDR2: LNHDA, SQIVND (reference sequence). CDR3 nucleotides: TGTGCCAGTAGTATTGGGGGACTAGCAACAGATACGCAGTATTTT. This codes for CASSIGGLATDTQYF.

This chain joins TRBV7-2 and TRBJ2-3; D not resolved. In germline, CDR1 is SGHTA, CDR2 FQGNSA. Trimming cost V 7 bases and J 2 bases, with 10 bases left between them. The CDR3 totals 13 residues. The CDR3: CASTVLITDTQYF. Here the CDR3 DNA reads TGTGCCAGCACGGTCCTGATCACAGATACGCAGTATTTT.

The rearrangement joins TRBV29-1 to TRBJ2-3, with 12 bases aligning to TRBD2. V lost 6 bases, J lost 3 bases, and 7 bases stayed unmatched. The CDR3 contains 15 residues. Germline CDR1 is SQVTM and CDR2 is ANQGSEA. CDR3 sequence: CSVGGTSGFTDTQYF. The CDR3 DNA sequence: TGCAGCGTCGGAGGGACTAGCGGGTTTACAGATACGCAGTATTTT.

The chain is built from TRBV10-1 and TRBJ2-3; tentatively, D is TRBD1 or TRBD2 (5 bases each). The V end was cut by 5 bases, the J end by 4 bases, with 16 bases between. Per germline, CDR1 WNHNN and CDR2 SYGVQD (reference sequence). This CDR3 comprises 15 residues. CDR3 bases: TGCGCCAGCAGTATGGGACCCTTTTCATCAGATACGCAGTATTTT. It yields the protein CASSMGPFSSDTQYF.

The chain combines TRBV10-1 with TRBJ2-5; D uncertain. Trimming took off 0 bases at V and 1 base at J, with 3 bases between the two ends. Per the germline V gene, CDR1 is WNHNN and CDR2 is SYGVQD (reference sequence). The CDR3 is 13 residues long. In DNA, the CDR3 is TGCGCCAGCAGTGAGTCCCCCCAAGAGACCCAGTACTTC. This translates into CASSESPQETQYF.

The chain recombines TRBV27 with TRBJ1-5, with D unclear. The CDR3 is made up of 13 amino acids. V lost 6 bases to trimming and J lost 7 bases, with 13 bases between them. Germline V gene sequence: CDR1 MNHEY, CDR2 SMNVEV (reference sequence). CDR3 DNA sequence: TGTGCCAGCAGACCCAATAGGGCCCAGCCCCAGCATTTT. Its protein is CASRPNRAQPQHF.

The V gene is TRBV28, the J gene TRBJ2-2; D may be TRBD1 (6 bases). The ends were cut back, 4 bases at V and 6 bases at J, with 9 bases in the middle. The CDR3 runs to 13 residues. Germline CDR1 MDHEN, CDR2 SYDVKM. The CDR3 reads CASSSTGSGELFF. The CDR3, as DNA: TGTGCCAGCAGTTCAACAGGGTCCGGGGAGCTGTTTTTT. Complete variable domain (other parts from reference TRBV28 and TRBJ2-2): DVKVTQSSRYLVKRTGEKVFLECVQDMDHENMFWYRQDPGLGLRLIYFSYDVKMKEKGDIPEGYSVSREKKERFSLILESASTNQTSMYLCASSSTGSGELFFGEGSRLTVL.

This chain links TRBV29-1 with TRBJ2-1, with TRBD1 as a possible D gene (6 bases). V shed 4 bases and J shed 4 bases, with 20 bases lying between them. The CDR3 sequence is 16 residues long. CDR1 and CDR2 from the germline V gene are SQVTM and ANQGSEA. The chain's CDR3 is CSVGSHRAVKYNEQFF. DNA of the CDR3: TGCAGCGTTGGCTCTCACAGGGCGGTGAAATACAATGAGCAGTTCTTC.

The chain uses TRBV27 and TRBJ2-1, with TRBD1 matching over 9 bases. J was trimmed by 9 bases and V by 2 bases; bases with no gene match: 14. Germline V gene lookup returns CDR1 MNHEY and CDR2 SMNVEV (reference sequence). The CDR3 is 17 amino acids. CDR3 sequence reads: CASSLVQGAGLAPEQFF. For the CDR3, the DNA is TGTGCCAGCAGTTTAGTACAGGGGGCGGGTCTAGCGCCTGAGCAGTTCTTC.

In nucleotides, the CDR3 is TGCAGCGTTGAGCTAGAGGAGTTCTCCTACGAGCAGTACTTC. Translating it yields CSVELEEFSYEQYF. The rearrangement joins TRBV29-1 to TRBJ2-7, with D hard to call. The V and J ends lost 3 bases and 0 bases respectively, with 12 bases between them. Germline CDR1 reads SQVTM; CDR2 reads ANQGSEA. This CDR3 region has 14 residues.

The rearrangement links TRBV9 to TRBJ2-3, with D maybe TRBD1 (6 bases). With 4 bases removed from V and 2 bases from J, the gap between germline ends came to 20 bases. The CDR3 spans 17 residues. Germline V lookup: CDR1 SGDLS, CDR2 YYNGEE. The CDR3 bases are TGTGCCAGCAGCCACGGAAAAAGGGGGAAACACACAGATACGCAGTATTTT. Encoded protein: CASSHGKRGKHTDTQYF.

The V call is TRBV27, the J call TRBJ2-7; TRBD1 might be the D (5 bases). Germline lookup yields CDR1 MNHEY and CDR2 SMNVEV (reference sequence). Trimming left V 6 bases short and J 9 bases short, with 27 bases between. The CDR3 runs 16 residues. The CDR3 DNA sequence: TGTGCCAGCAGCCCCCTCGTGGTACAGGAACTTACGAGGCAGTACTTC. It translates to CASSPLVVQELTRQYF.

This chain joins TRBV5-6 and TRBJ2-3; TRBD1 matches 12 bases. The CDR3 contains 16 residues. The germline gives CDR1 SGHDT, CDR2 YYEEEE. Trimming removed 4 bases from V and 5 bases from J; junction bases left unmatched: 8. The CDR3 loop reads CASSTGTGGLLDTQYF. CDR3 coding DNA: TGTGCCAGCAGCACCGGGACAGGGGGCTTGTTAGATACGCAGTATTTT.

The chain is built from TRBV7-8 and TRBJ2-7, with D tentatively TRBD2 (5 bases). The CDR3 is 14 amino acids. The germline CDR1 and CDR2 sequences are SGHVS and FQNEAQ. Trimming shortened V by 5 bases and J by 4 bases, and 15 bases separated the two germline ends. The CDR3 here is CASSPGELNYEQYF. DNA for the CDR3: TGTGCCAGCAGCCCCGGGGAGCTAAATTACGAGCAGTACTTC.

This clone appeared a single time. The chain couples TRBV27 to TRBJ2-5; the D gene is possibly TRBD2 (5 bases). Between the trimmed V and J ends, which lost 1 base and 1 base, there was a span of 10 bases. The CDR3 runs 15 residues. Germline loops: CDR1 MNHEY, CDR2 SMNVEV (reference sequence). This chain's CDR3 is CASSLFPSGQETQYF. DNA for the CDR3: TGTGCCAGCAGTTTATTTCCCAGCGGCCAAGAGACCCAGTACTTC.

The sample holds one count of this clone. This chain joins TRBV27 and TRBJ1-4; TRBD1 aligns across 7 bases. CDR1 MNHEY and CDR2 SMNVEV come from the germline V gene (reference sequence). Trimming cost V 0 bases and J 8 bases; bases outside gene matches: 6. This CDR3 spans 15 amino acids. DNA for the CDR3: TGTGCCAGCAGTTTATCCGCGACAGGGCGGGAAAAACTGTTTTTT. This gives the protein CASSLSATGREKLFF. Combining the CDR3 with reference TRBV27 and TRBJ1-4 gives the whole variable domain EAQVTQNPRYLITVTGKKLTVTCSQNMNHEYMSWYRQDPGLGLRQIYYSMNVEVTDKGDVPEGYKVSRKEKRNFPLILESPSPNQTSLYFCASSLSATGREKLFFGSGTQLSVL.

The chain uses TRBV19 and TRBJ2-4, with D possibly matching TRBD1 (6 bases). Germline CDR1 and CDR2: LNHDA and SQIVND (reference sequence). With 3 bases removed from V and 10 bases from J, the gap between germline ends came to 13 bases. CDR3 length: 13 residues. The CDR3 loop reads CASSIWTADIQYF. In DNA form, the CDR3 reads TGTGCCAGTAGTATTTGGACAGCAGATATTCAGTACTTC.

This clone was found once. J is TRBJ2-7 and V is TRBV5-5, with D possibly matching TRBD2 (5 bases). Between the trimmed V and J ends, which lost 4 bases and 2 bases, there was a span of 13 bases. CDR1 and CDR2 from the germline V gene are SGHKS and YYEKEE (reference sequence). The CDR3 loop spans 14 amino acids. CDR3 coding DNA: TGTGCCAGCAGCCTAACTAGACACACCTACGAGCAGTACTTC. Translating gives CASSLTRHTYEQYF.

This clone was found once. This chain links TRBV6-5 with TRBJ2-3; the D gene is possibly TRBD2 (6 bases). V lost 2 bases and J lost 6, with 15 bases in between. The germline CDR1 and CDR2 sequences are MNHEY and SVGAGI. The CDR3 spans 15 residues. The CDR3 coding sequence is TGTGCCAGCAGTTACACCTCCGGCGGGGCGGATACGCAGTATTTT. It translates to CASSYTSGGADTQYF.

The table lists this clone with a count of one. The chain links TRBV25-1 to TRBJ2-5; 7 positions match TRBD1. This CDR3 contains 13 residues. V was pared by 3 bases and J by 5 bases, with 3 bases of the junction left unmatched. Germline CDR1 is MGHDK and CDR2 is SYGVNS. CDR3 region: CASSEETGETQYF. In DNA, the CDR3 is TGTGCCAGCAGTGAGGAGACAGGGGAGACCCAGTACTTC. Together with reference TRBV25-1 and TRBJ2-5, the CDR3 gives the full variable domain: EADIYQTPRYLVIGTGKKITLECSQTMGHDKMYWYQQDPGMELHLIHYSYGVNSTEKGDLSSESTVSRIRTEHFPLTLESARPSHTSQYLCASSEETGETQYFGPGTRLLVL.